One and the same sample provided the 23 T cell receptor beta chains below, sequenced in a study of blood T cells in healthy people across ages. A second PCR, run for about 6 to 12 cycles, used a sample-barcoded 5' primer plus a J-beta primer mix. In TCRdb, the 5' RACE reads were re-called with MiXCR into one record per CDR3 protein. The sample lists approximately 770,000 distinct CDR3 sequences, about 62% occurring once. The sample comprised blood. These TCRs come from a man aged 25 to 45 in good health.

This chain connects TRBV30 to TRBJ2-1; D uncertain. V shed 0 bases and J shed 5 bases, with 14 bases lying between them. Germline V CDR1 and CDR2: GTSNPN, SVGIG (reference sequence). CDR3 size: 15 residues. CDR3 region: CAWSVGKLPHNEQFF. CDR3 DNA sequence: TGTGCCTGGAGTGTAGGAAAATTACCCCACAATGAGCAGTTCTTC. The variable domain in full, completed from reference TRBV30 and TRBJ2-1, reads SQTIHQWPATLVQPVGSPLSLECTVEGTSNPNLYWYRQAAGRGLQLLFYSVGIGQISSEVPQNLSASRPQDRQFILSSKKLLLSDSGFYLCAWSVGKLPHNEQFFGPGTRLTVL.

This clonotype was detected a few times. V is TRBV27 and J is TRBJ2-7; TRBD2 is a possible D gene (6 bases). CDR3 length equals 16 residues. The V gene lost 6 bases and the J gene lost 3 bases, with 21 bases spanning the gap. From germline, CDR1 is MNHEY and CDR2 SMNVEV (reference sequence). As DNA, the CDR3 is TGTGCCAGCAGCCTGCGGGGCTCGACGGCCTTCTACGAGCAGTACTTC. Translation: CASSLRGSTAFYEQYF.

In its sample, this clonotype was seen once. The J gene is TRBJ2-7, the V gene TRBV5-1, with 9 bases lining up with TRBD1. V shed 2 bases and J 6 bases; nucleotides not matched to a gene: 6. The CDR3 sequence is 14 residues long. Germline CDR1 SGHRS, CDR2 YFSETQ. CDR3 residues: CASSLPGQGLEQYF. The CDR3 nucleotides are TGCGCCAGCAGCTTACCGGGACAGGGACTCGAGCAGTACTTC.

The genes are TRBV6-5 and TRBJ2-7, with D perhaps TRBD1 (5 bases). The CDR3 length is 15 residues. Germline V gives CDR1 MNHEY, CDR2 SVGAGI. Between the trimmed V and J ends, which lost 6 bases and 3 bases, there was a span of 18 bases. The CDR3 bases are TGTGCCAGCAGCGCCCGAGGCCTGGGGCGCTACGAGCAGTACTTC. Translating gives CASSARGLGRYEQYF.

In nucleotides, the CDR3 is TGCAGCGTCCGGGAGCCCCCCTACGAGCAGTACTTC. This translates into CSVREPPYEQYF. The chain couples TRBV29-1 to TRBJ2-7, with D possibly matching TRBD2 (6 bases). The CDR3 consists of 12 residues. Trimming pared 6 bases from V and 2 bases from J, leaving 11 bases between. The germline V gene encodes CDR1 SQVTM and CDR2 ANQGSEA.

V usage is TRBV11-3 and J usage is TRBJ2-4; 10 bases fit TRBD2. The J call may be faulty, since TRBJ2-7 better matches the DNA end. The CDR3 has 16 amino acids. Germline V lookup: CDR1 SGHNT, CDR2 YENEEA. CDR3 sequence: CASSSSPGLANHEQYF. CDR3 DNA: TGTGCCAGCAGCTCATCGCCGGGACTAGCGAACCACGAGCAGTACTTC.

A word on this clonotype: A read error may explain this, as a much larger clone is one base away. The chain uses TRBV6-1 and TRBJ2-5, with D hard to call. From germline, CDR1 is MNHNS and CDR2 SASEGT. The CDR3 consists of 11 residues. The CDR3 reads CACSEWETQYF. CDR3 in DNA: TGTGCCTGCAGTGAATGGGAGACCCAGTACTTC.

V gene TRBV14 combines with J gene TRBJ1-2, with no clear D. The CDR3 covers 14 residues. Trimming took off 4 bases at V and 6 bases at J, with 15 bases between the two ends. Germline values: CDR1 SGHDN, CDR2 FVKESK. This chain's CDR3 is CASSREPGIHGYTF. The DNA of the CDR3 is TGTGCCAGCAGCCGAGAACCGGGGATCCATGGCTACACCTTC.

This clonotype has just a few counts. The gene calls are TRBV7-2 and TRBJ2-1, with D perhaps matching TRBD1 (5 bases). CDR1 and CDR2 from the germline V gene are SGHTA and FQGNSA. CDR3 length: 15 amino acids. Trimming removed 0 bases at V and 7 bases at J, with 13 bases between. The CDR3 spells CASSLASGLANEQFF. CDR3 coding DNA: TGTGCCAGCAGCTTAGCGTCAGGGCTTGCTAATGAGCAGTTCTTC. The full variable domain, its missing parts supplied by reference TRBV7-2 and TRBJ2-1, is GAGVSQSPSNKVTEKGKDVELRCDPISGHTALYWYRQSLGQGLEFLIYFQGNSAPDKSGLPSDRFSAERTGGSVSTLTIQRTQQEDSAVYLCASSLASGLANEQFFGPGTRLTVL.

The V gene is TRBV7-2, the J gene TRBJ2-3; the match to TRBD2 covers 10 bases. This CDR3 region has 15 residues. The ends lost 7 bases at V and 1 base at J; junction bases unmatched: 5. The V gene's germline CDR1 is SGHTA and CDR2 FQGNSA. CDR3 DNA sequence: TGTGCCAGCACCGTAACTAGCGGGGGCACAGATACGCAGTATTTT. This translates into CASTVTSGGTDTQYF.

The J gene is TRBJ2-4, the V gene TRBV29-1; TRBD2 matches 7 bases. Trimming cost V 7 bases and J 6 bases; bases outside gene matches: 9. The CDR3 is made up of 13 amino acids. The germline V gene encodes CDR1 SQVTM and CDR2 ANQGSEA. CDR3 coding DNA: TGCAGCGGGAGCGGCGGGGGTGGAAACATTCAGTACTTC. Translated, it gives CSGSGGGGNIQYF.

The chain recombines TRBV7-9 with TRBJ2-1, with 7 positions matching TRBD2. Germline CDR1 reads SEHNR; CDR2 reads FQNEAQ (reference sequence). V lost 8 bases, J lost 4 bases, and 8 bases stayed unmatched. The CDR3 has 14 residues. CDR3 coding DNA: TGTGCCAGCTTACCAGCGGGACGGTACAATGAGCAGTTCTTC. This encodes CASLPAGRYNEQFF.

The J gene is TRBJ2-2, the V gene TRBV20-1; 7 nucleotides agree with TRBD2. The V and J ends lost 3 bases and 4 bases, in that order; junction bases with no gene match: 14. The CDR3 sequence is 17 residues long. The germline CDR1 and CDR2 sequences are DFQATT and SNEGSKA (reference sequence). The CDR3, as DNA: TGCAGTGCTAGGGTGGGGCTAGCGGAGACAATCACCGGGGAGCTGTTTTTT. Protein product: CSARVGLAETITGELFF.

J is TRBJ2-1 and V is TRBV6-2 or TRBV6-3; D is undetermined. The CDR3 sequence is 13 residues long. The germline V gene has CDR1 MNHEY and CDR2 SVGEGT. Trimming cost V 5 bases and J 4 bases, with 9 bases left between them. CDR3 loop: CASSRMIYNEQFF. Here the CDR3 DNA reads TGTGCCAGCAGTAGGATGATTTACAATGAGCAGTTCTTC.

The count of this clonotype is one. The chain joins TRBV12-3 or TRBV12-4 to TRBJ1-5, with D unresolved. CDR3 length: 12 residues. Trimming cost V 3 bases and J 7 bases, with 7 bases left between them. CDR3 amino acids: CASSFVRQPQHF. CDR3 sequence (DNA): TGTGCCAGCAGTTTCGTCCGACAGCCCCAGCATTTT.

V and J are TRBV12-3 or TRBV12-4 and TRBJ2-3; 11 bases line up with TRBD2. V gave up 6 bases and J gave up 4 bases; unmatched junction bases: 6. This CDR3 comprises 15 residues. The DNA for the CDR3 is TGTGCCAGCAGACAACTAGCGGGAGTCTCAGATACGCAGTATTTT. This encodes CASRQLAGVSDTQYF.

The chain carries TRBV11-2 and TRBJ1-4; D unresolved. Germline loops: CDR1 SGHAT, CDR2 FQNNGV. V lost 4 bases to trimming and J lost 0 bases, with 15 bases between them. This CDR3 has 17 residues. The CDR3 coding sequence is TGTGCCAGCAGCTCCGCCTGGGTGCCCTCAACTAATGAAAAACTGTTTTTT. Residues: CASSSAWVPSTNEKLFF. Variable domain in full (rest from reference TRBV11-2 and TRBJ1-4): EAGVAQSPRYKIIEKRQSVAFWCNPISGHATLYWYQQILGQGPKLLIQFQNNGVVDDSQLPKDRFSAERLKGVDSTLKIQPAKLEDSAVYLCASSSAWVPSTNEKLFFGSGTQLSVL.

This clonotype was seen more than once but under ten times. The chain links TRBV2 to TRBJ2-6; tentative D call: TRBD1 (6 bases). This CDR3 has 15 residues. Germline CDR1 SNHLY, CDR2 FYNNEI. The V gene lost 9 bases and the J gene lost 0 bases, with 12 bases spanning the gap. As DNA, the CDR3 is TGTGCCAGTAGACAGGCCAGCTCTGGGGCCAACGTCCTGACTTTC. This codes for CASRQASSGANVLTF.

The chain combines TRBV20-1 with TRBJ2-5, with unresolved D. The J call may not be correct, given that the DNA end is closer to TRBJ2-7. Germline lookup yields CDR1 DFQATT and CDR2 SNEGSKA (reference sequence). This CDR3 contains 13 residues. The CDR3 nucleotides read TGCAGTGCTACTGACTCAATCACCTACGAGCAGTACTTC. Amino acid sequence: CSATDSITYEQYF.

The chain uses TRBV29-1 and TRBJ2-2; TRBD2 matches at 9 bases. This CDR3 has 13 residues. CDR1 is SQVTM, CDR2 ANQGSEA, per germline. CDR3 sequence (DNA): TGCGCGGTAGCGGGAGTGGGTACCGGGGAGCTGTTTTTT. Translated, it gives CAVAGVGTGELFF.

Turning to this clonotype: With a much larger clone just one base away, this may be a read error. The chain couples TRBV20-1 to TRBJ2-1, with 10 bases fitting TRBD2. The end of the DNA fits TRBJ2-7 better, so the J call may be wrong. The length of the CDR3 is 16 residues. Per the germline V gene, CDR1 is DFQATT and CDR2 is SNEGSKA (reference sequence). The CDR3 spells CSARQSSGGSYNEQYF. The CDR3 coding sequence is TGCAGTGCTAGACAGTCTAGCGGGGGCTCCTACAATGAGCAGTACTTC.

V gene TRBV10-3 combines with J gene TRBJ1-2; D is unclear. The V end was cut by 4 bases, the J end by 0 bases, with 12 bases between. The length of the CDR3 is 15 residues. The germline V gene encodes CDR1 ENHRY and CDR2 SYGVKD. The CDR3 bases are TGTGCCATCAGTGTAACGAGCGTAGCTAACTATGGCTACACCTTC. This codes for CAISVTSVANYGYTF.

V gene TRBV7-2 combines with J gene TRBJ2-1, with TRBD2 identical over 11 bases. The germline gives CDR1 SGHTA, CDR2 FQGNSA. CDR3 size: 16 residues. V was clipped by 8 bases and J by 4 bases; unmatched bases: 10. CDR3 sequence (DNA): TGTGCCAGCCGGGGGGCCGGACTAGCGGGTTACAATGAGCAGTTCTTC. Translated, it gives CASRGAGLAGYNEQFF.